Below, one T cell receptor (beta chain) is given with its context. Its antigen is not identified. A read error is possible here, since a much larger clone lies one base away. Each donor's blood draw was roughly 10 milliliters of peripheral blood. This entry belongs to a study of blood T cells in healthy people across ages. The authors ran a second PCR of 7 to 11 cycles using a sample-barcoded 5' primer and a J-beta primer mix. Every cDNA molecule bore a tag from a template-switch adaptor containing 12 random nucleotides. In TCRdb, the 5' RACE reads were re-called with MiXCR into one record per CDR3 protein. The sample contains 630,000 or so distinct CDR3 sequences, 32% of which appear only once. The CDR3 length is 15 residues. V was clipped by 5 bases and J by 11 bases; unmatched bases: 12. In germline, CDR1 is SGHDN, CDR2 FVKESK. Whole-study findings and limits: Per-million-T-cell TCR beta diversity fell roughly linearly with age. Aged donors had fewer naive CD4+ cells and lower diversity than long-lived donors.

Sequencing input: blood. The chain employs TRBV14 and TRBJ2-3; 11 bases are a match to TRBD2. This sequence was found in a woman aged 80 or over in good health. In DNA form, the CDR3 reads TGTGCCAGCAGCGTTCGACTAGCGGGGTTCGGTATGCAGTATTTT. It is translated as CASSVRLAGFGMQYF.